Listed here are 21 T cell receptor beta chains from one sample, sequenced in a study of shared T cell receptors in the human thymus. TCRdb's copy holds only in-frame clones and misses some; the assay was immunoSEQ multiplex PCR. Among around 340,000 clones listed, 85% to 95% were seen once. Sequenced material: thymocytes. Source of these receptors: a human donor.

The V gene is TRBV27, the J gene TRBJ1-5; D uncertain. V lost 5 bases, J lost 2 bases, and 10 bases lay in between. CDR1 MNHEY and CDR2 SMNVEV come from the germline V gene (reference sequence). The CDR3 has 14 amino acids. As DNA, the CDR3 is TGTGCCAGCAGTCTTCAAGAGGGCAATCAGCCCCAGCATTTT. It yields the protein CASSLQEGNQPQHF.

This chain links TRBV29-1 with TRBJ2-1; TRBD2 matches at 10 bases. The junction had 12 bases not matched to a gene; V was cut back by 8 bases and J by 11 bases. The CDR3 is 13 amino acids. CDR1 and CDR2 from the germline V gene are SQVTM and ANQGSEA. The CDR3 sequence: CSTRTGTSVQQFF. The CDR3 region has the DNA TGCAGCACCCGGACAGGGACTAGCGTCCAGCAGTTCTTC.

This clone showed up just once. This rearrangement joins TRBV6-4 to TRBJ2-2, with D possibly TRBD2 on 5 matching bases. Germline values: CDR1 MRHNA, CDR2 SNTAGT. This CDR3 has 13 amino acids. Between the trimmed V and J ends, which lost 2 bases and 6 bases, there was a span of 7 bases. The CDR3 here is CASSDPGAGELFF. The CDR3 coding sequence is TGTGCCAGCAGTGACCCCGGGGCCGGGGAGCTGTTTTTT.

The V call is TRBV27, the J call TRBJ2-4; D tentatively fits TRBD1 or TRBD2 (5 bases each). The CDR3 runs to 16 residues. CDR1 and CDR2 from the germline V gene are MNHEY and SMNVEV (reference sequence). Trimming left V 7 bases short and J 0 bases short, with 16 bases between. CDR3 coding DNA: TGTGCCAGCAATCCGGGACCACTACCAGCCAAAAACATTCAGTACTTC. This gives the protein CASNPGPLPAKNIQYF.

This sequence joins TRBV4-3 and TRBJ2-6; possibly TRBD1 for D (6 bases). V was shortened by 4 bases and J by 0 bases, with 10 bases between the two germline ends. CDR1 and CDR2 (germline): LGHNA, YSLEER. This CDR3 contains 16 residues. CDR3 region: CASSRFRGSGANVLTF. The CDR3 DNA sequence: TGCGCCAGCAGCCGTTTCAGGGGCTCTGGGGCCAACGTCCTGACTTTC.

This sequence joins TRBV7-9 and TRBJ2-7; 7 bases line up with TRBD1. Germline V gene sequence: CDR1 SEHNR, CDR2 FQNEAQ (reference sequence). V shed 7 bases and J 2 bases; nucleotides not matched to a gene: 11. CDR3 length: 15 amino acids. Here the CDR3 DNA reads TGTGCCAGCAACAAACCGACAGGGCGGGCCTACGAGCAGTACTTC. It yields the protein CASNKPTGRAYEQYF.

V is TRBV4-1 and J is TRBJ2-5; 8 nucleotides match TRBD2. This CDR3 comprises 16 residues. Unmatched junction bases numbered 8, after V lost 1 base and J lost 4 bases. Per germline, CDR1 MGHRA and CDR2 YSYEKL. The CDR3 nucleotides read TGCGCCAGCAGCCAAGGCCGCGGGGGGCTTGGAGAGACCCAGTACTTC. As protein: CASSQGRGGLGETQYF.

The chain couples TRBV4-1 to TRBJ2-7; D remains unclear. This CDR3 spans 17 amino acids. V lost 0 bases to trimming and J lost 5 bases, with 20 bases between them. The germline CDR1 and CDR2 sequences are MGHRA and YSYEKL. The CDR3 sequence: CASSQETQSTAIHEQYF. CDR3 DNA sequence: TGCGCCAGCAGCCAAGAAACTCAGTCCACCGCGATCCACGAGCAGTACTTC.

The rearrangement uses TRBV7-6 and TRBJ2-5; 10 nucleotides agree with TRBD2. The J segment lost 1 base and the V segment lost 1 base, leaving 6 bases of the junction unmatched. Per germline, CDR1 SGHVS and CDR2 FNYEAQ. The CDR3 is 17 residues long. In DNA, the CDR3 is TGTGCCAGCAGCTTAGGGGCTAGCGGGAGTATCCAAGAGACCCAGTACTTC. Amino acids: CASSLGASGSIQETQYF.

V and J are TRBV7-2 and TRBJ1-2; TRBD1 is a possible D gene (6 bases). Trimming shortened V by 3 bases and J by 5 bases, and 16 bases separated the two germline ends. Germline CDR1 is SGHTA and CDR2 is FQGNSA. There are 15 residues in the CDR3. CDR3 amino acids: CASSFIGGRGYGYTF. In DNA form, the CDR3 reads TGTGCCAGCAGCTTTATCGGGGGGCGCGGGTATGGCTACACCTTC.

The CDR3 reads CTSSLNYNEQFF. The DNA for the CDR3 is TGCACCAGCAGCCTGAATTACAATGAGCAGTTCTTC. The gene calls are TRBV1 and TRBJ2-1. TRBV1 is flagged as a pseudogene. The CDR3 is 12 residues long.

This sequence joins TRBV4-1 and TRBJ2-1, with 10 bases matching TRBD2. The CDR3 spans 16 residues. Germline values: CDR1 MGHRA, CDR2 YSYEKL. J gave up 8 bases and V 0 bases, and 7 bases lay outside the gene matches. CDR3 protein: CASSQDRASGSYEQFF. Here the CDR3 DNA reads TGCGCCAGCAGCCAAGATCGCGCTAGCGGGAGTTATGAGCAGTTCTTC.

This CDR3 reads CASSSKGLADQETQYF. Here the CDR3 DNA reads TGTGCCAGCAGCTCGAAAGGACTAGCGGATCAAGAGACCCAGTACTTC. The chain employs TRBV7-9 and TRBJ2-5, with 10 bases identical to TRBD2. Germline V gene sequence: CDR1 SEHNR, CDR2 FQNEAQ (reference sequence). This CDR3 comprises 16 residues. V was pared by 4 bases and J by 2 bases, with 7 bases of the junction left unmatched.

The rearrangement uses TRBV11-2 and TRBJ1-2; 7 bases are a match to TRBD1. The V and J ends lost 5 bases and 2 bases, in that order; junction bases with no gene match: 8. This CDR3 spans 15 amino acids. From germline, CDR1 is SGHAT and CDR2 FQNNGV. CDR3 amino acids: CASSGHRGVNYGYTF. CDR3 sequence (DNA): TGTGCCAGCAGCGGCCACAGGGGTGTGAACTATGGCTACACCTTC. Filled out from reference TRBV11-2 and TRBJ1-2, the complete variable domain reads EAGVAQSPRYKIIEKRQSVAFWCNPISGHATLYWYQQILGQGPKLLIQFQNNGVVDDSQLPKDRFSAERLKGVDSTLKIQPAKLEDSAVYLCASSGHRGVNYGYTFGSGTRLTVV.

The chain's CDR3 is CASSFNPVISKETQYF. The CDR3 nucleotides read TGTGCCAGCAGTTTTAATCCGGTTATATCTAAAGAGACCCAGTACTTC. The V call is TRBV28, the J call TRBJ2-5; D ambiguous. Germline V CDR1 and CDR2: MDHEN, SYDVKM. The CDR3 spans 16 residues. Trimming shortened V by 3 bases and J by 3 bases, and 17 bases separated the two germline ends.

This clone has only one observation. The rearrangement joins TRBV18 to TRBJ2-2; D call uncertain. Trimming removed 4 bases from V and 2 bases from J, with 8 bases in between. Germline lookup yields CDR1 KGHSH and CDR2 LQKENI. The CDR3 is 14 residues long. CDR3 nucleotide sequence: TGTGCCAGCTCACGAAAAGTCAACACCGGGGAGCTGTTTTTT. This codes for CASSRKVNTGELFF.

The rearrangement uses TRBV6-5 and TRBJ2-5; D is possibly TRBD1 (6 bases). Germline loops: CDR1 MNHEY, CDR2 SVGAGI. V shed 6 bases and J shed 7 bases, with 18 bases lying between them. The CDR3 runs 14 residues. The DNA for the CDR3 is TGTGCCAGCAGCACCCGGACAGTCCCCGTGACCCAGTACTTC. Its protein product is CASSTRTVPVTQYF.

This chain joins TRBV11-1 and TRBJ2-1, with a weak D call TRBD1 (6 bases). CDR1 and CDR2 from the germline V gene are SGHAT and FQDESV (reference sequence). The V gene lost 1 base and the J gene lost 9 bases, with 19 bases spanning the gap. This CDR3 comprises 16 residues. As DNA, the CDR3 is TGTGCCAGCAGCTTAGTGGGGGCCAGGGATTATGGTGAGCAGTTCTTC. Amino acids: CASSLVGARDYGEQFF.

The table lists this clone with a count of one. The chain couples TRBV10-2 to TRBJ2-7, with 8 bases lining up with TRBD2. V shed 4 bases, J shed 5 bases, and the junction held 10 bases outside the gene matches. Germline V gene sequence: CDR1 WSHSY, CDR2 SAAADI. CDR3 length equals 15 residues. The CDR3 nucleotides read TGCGCCAGCAGTGTACCGGGACTAGAAGAAGACGAGCAGTACTTC. Encoded protein: CASSVPGLEEDEQYF.

This rearrangement joins TRBV4-3 to TRBJ2-3; the match to TRBD1 covers 9 bases. Germline-derived CDR1 and CDR2 are LGHNA and YSLEER. This CDR3 is 16 amino acids long. The V segment lost 4 bases and the J segment 0 bases; nucleotides outside the gene matches: 5. The CDR3 here is CASSPQGANSTDTQYF. In DNA, the CDR3 is TGCGCCAGCAGCCCACAGGGGGCGAATAGCACAGATACGCAGTATTTT.

V usage is TRBV7-9 and J usage is TRBJ1-2; D ambiguous. The V end lost 3 bases, the J end lost 3 bases, and 11 bases lay between the germline ends. The CDR3 contains 14 residues. Germline V gene lookup returns CDR1 SEHNR and CDR2 FQNEAQ (reference sequence). The CDR3 region is CASSFRNLDYGYTF. CDR3 nucleotides: TGTGCCAGCAGCTTCCGGAATCTGGACTATGGCTACACCTTC.